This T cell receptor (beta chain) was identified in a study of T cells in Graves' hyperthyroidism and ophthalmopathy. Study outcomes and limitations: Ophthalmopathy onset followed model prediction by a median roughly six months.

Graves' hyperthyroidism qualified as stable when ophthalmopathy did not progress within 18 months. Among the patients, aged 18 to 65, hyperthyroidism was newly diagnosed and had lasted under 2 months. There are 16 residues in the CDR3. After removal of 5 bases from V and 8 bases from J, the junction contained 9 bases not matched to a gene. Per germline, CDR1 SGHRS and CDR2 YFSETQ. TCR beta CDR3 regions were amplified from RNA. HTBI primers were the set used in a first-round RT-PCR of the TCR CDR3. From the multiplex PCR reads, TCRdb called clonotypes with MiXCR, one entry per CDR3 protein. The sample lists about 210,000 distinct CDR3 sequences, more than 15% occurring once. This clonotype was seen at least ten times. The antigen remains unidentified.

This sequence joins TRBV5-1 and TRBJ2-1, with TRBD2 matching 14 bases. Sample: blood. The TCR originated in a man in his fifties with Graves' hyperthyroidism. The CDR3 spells CASSPGTSGSFDEQFF. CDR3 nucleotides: TGCGCCAGCAGTCCCGGGACTAGCGGGAGCTTCGATGAGCAGTTCTTC.